This passage covers 28 T cell receptor beta chains from one sample sequenced in a study of blood T cell repertoires in COVID-19 (dated by TCRdb to the early 2020s). Library prep was done by the immunoSEQ multiplex PCR assay. Not all clones reach the TCRdb copy of this immuneACCESS table, which keeps in-frame sequences only. Checked studies attribute under half of the gap to unresolved V genes and leave the rest unexplained. This sample comprises about 170,000 clones, around nine tenths of them detected only once. Around 2.5% of the sample belongs to the ten largest clones. Sequencing was carried out using peripheral blood. These receptors were collected from a woman of 80 years or more with COVID-19, enrolled during active disease.

This rearrangement joins TRBV24-1 to TRBJ2-2; TRBD2 might be the D (5 bases). The CDR3 is made up of 17 amino acids. Trimming removed 4 bases from V and 4 bases from J, with 18 bases in between. Per germline, CDR1 KGHDR and CDR2 SFDVKD. The CDR3 nucleotides read TGTGCCACCAGTGACGGTCCCACGGGGTTCATCACCGGGGAGCTGTTTTTT. Protein product: CATSDGPTGFITGELFF.

The chain carries TRBV19 and TRBJ2-3, with TRBD1 matching over 7 bases. The CDR3 totals 15 residues. V lost 6 bases, J lost 1 base, and 7 bases stayed unmatched. CDR1 is LNHDA, CDR2 SQIVND, per germline (reference sequence). The CDR3 loop reads CASSATGAGTDTQYF. In nucleotides, the CDR3 is TGTGCCAGTAGCGCAACAGGGGCCGGCACAGATACGCAGTATTTT.

V is TRBV6-6 and J is TRBJ1-2; no firm D call. CDR1 and CDR2 from the germline V gene are MNHNY and SVGAGI (reference sequence). The CDR3 covers 12 residues. V lost 11 bases and J 4 bases, leaving 14 bases between the germline ends. CDR3: CAGSDGAYGYTF. The CDR3 DNA sequence: TGTGCCGGGTCAGACGGAGCCTATGGCTACACCTTC.

V usage is TRBV5-6 and J usage is TRBJ2-7, with D perhaps matching TRBD2 (5 bases). Per germline, CDR1 SGHDT and CDR2 YYEEEE. The V gene lost 5 bases and the J gene lost 6 bases, with 18 bases spanning the gap. The CDR3 contains 14 residues. The CDR3 reads CASRLLSGRGEQYF. The DNA for the CDR3 is TGTGCCAGCAGACTACTATCGGGAAGAGGCGAGCAGTACTTC.

This chain uses TRBV2 with TRBJ2-2, with 9 bases fitting TRBD2. V lost 2 bases, J lost 3 bases, and 7 bases stayed unmatched. The length of the CDR3 is 17 residues. Germline CDR1 SNHLY, CDR2 FYNNEI. DNA of the CDR3: TGTGCCAGCAGTGAAAGTGCGGTAGCGGGAGACACCGGGGAGCTGTTTTTT. Translation: CASSESAVAGDTGELFF.

The rearrangement links TRBV12-3 or TRBV12-4 to TRBJ2-3; D is undetermined. Between the trimmed V and J ends, which lost 5 bases and 3 bases, there was a span of 9 bases. The CDR3 length is 13 residues. The CDR3 protein is CASSVRVTDTQYF. The DNA of the CDR3 is TGTGCCAGCAGTGTCCGCGTTACAGATACGCAGTATTTT.

Only one count was recorded for this clone. For the CDR3, the DNA is TGTGCCAGCAGCCAATCCATTAGGACAGGGGACTATGGCTACACCTTC. Translating gives CASSQSIRTGDYGYTF. The chain couples TRBV3-1 (or the pseudogene TRBV3-2) to TRBJ1-2; 9 positions agree with TRBD1. The ends lost 2 bases at V and 3 bases at J; junction bases unmatched: 7. Germline-derived CDR1 and CDR2 are LGHDT and YNNKEL (reference sequence). The CDR3 spans 16 residues.

This rearrangement joins TRBV9 to TRBJ1-3; D is unresolved. Per the germline V gene, CDR1 is SGDLS and CDR2 is YYNGEE. Trimming stripped 3 bases from V and 4 bases from J, with 11 bases between. The CDR3 contains 14 residues. The DNA of the CDR3 is TGTGCCAGCAGCGCAGAGCGGGGAGGAAACACCATATATTTT. This gives the protein CASSAERGGNTIYF. Full variable domain (rest looked up from reference TRBV9 and TRBJ1-3): DSGVTQTPKHLITATGQRVTLRCSPRSGDLSVYWYQQSLDQGLQFLIQYYNGEERAKGNILERFSAQQFPDLHSELNLSSLELGDSALYFCASSAERGGNTIYFGEGSWLTVV.

The genes are TRBV20-1 and TRBJ1-5; a possible D gene is TRBD1 (5 bases). The V and J ends lost 3 bases and 1 base respectively, with 10 bases between them. Germline V gene sequence: CDR1 DFQATT, CDR2 SNEGSKA (reference sequence). The CDR3 runs to 14 residues. The CDR3 DNA follows: TGCAGTGCTAGTGACCCAGGGAGCAATCAGCCCCAGCATTTT. Its translation is CSASDPGSNQPQHF.

The V gene is TRBV6-6, the J gene TRBJ2-2; TRBD1 matches at 7 bases. The CDR3 is 17 residues long. Germline lookup yields CDR1 MNHNY and CDR2 SVGAGI (reference sequence). V gave up 6 bases and J gave up 4 bases; unmatched junction bases: 14. The CDR3 protein is CASSRRQGPSITGELFF. The CDR3 nucleotides read TGTGCCAGCAGCCGACGACAGGGTCCCTCTATCACCGGGGAGCTGTTTTTT.

The J gene is TRBJ1-5, the V gene TRBV28, with D perhaps matching TRBD1 (6 bases). Germline CDR1 reads MDHEN; CDR2 reads SYDVKM. Between the trimmed V and J ends, which lost 10 bases and 5 bases, there was a span of 15 bases. The CDR3 loop spans 13 amino acids. The CDR3, as DNA: TGTGCCACTGCCCGGGACAAGTATCAGCCCCAGCATTTT. Protein sequence: CATARDKYQPQHF.

The chain joins TRBV29-1 to TRBJ1-1; 7 bases agree with TRBD1. The CDR3 covers 12 residues. The germline V gene encodes CDR1 SQVTM and CDR2 ANQGSEA. The J segment lost 1 base and the V segment lost 5 bases, leaving 1 base of the junction unmatched. CDR3 loop: CSVYRGNTEAFF. The CDR3 DNA is TGCAGCGTTTACAGGGGGAACACTGAAGCTTTCTTT.

V gene TRBV6-6 combines with J gene TRBJ1-4, with D tentatively TRBD1 (6 bases). The CDR3 extends over 14 amino acids. V lost 6 bases and J 8 bases, leaving 16 bases between the germline ends. Germline CDR1 is MNHNY and CDR2 is SVGAGI (reference sequence). The CDR3 spells CASSETQGFEKLFF. Written as DNA, the CDR3 is TGTGCCAGCAGCGAGACACAGGGTTTCGAAAAACTGTTTTTT.

This chain uses TRBV27 with TRBJ1-5; tentatively, D is TRBD1 (6 bases). The germline V and J ends were trimmed by 4 bases and 6 bases, with 13 bases remaining between them. The length of the CDR3 is 14 residues. Germline assignment: CDR1 MNHEY and CDR2 SMNVEV (reference sequence). The CDR3 DNA reads as TGTGCCAGCAGTTCAGGACAGCCCGGTCAGCCCCAGCATTTT. Encoded protein: CASSSGQPGQPQHF.

This clone has a handful of counts. The chain recombines TRBV19 with TRBJ1-1; D unresolved. Per the germline V gene, CDR1 is LNHDA and CDR2 is SQIVND (reference sequence). The V gene lost 6 bases and the J gene lost 5 bases, with 13 bases spanning the gap. This CDR3 has 13 residues. DNA for the CDR3: TGTGCCAGTAGCCCCCTCCTGAGGACTGAAGCTTTCTTT. It codes for CASSPLLRTEAFF.

The CDR3 DNA sequence: TGCGCCAGCAGCCAGGACATAACGAACACTGAAGCTTTCTTT. Residues: CASSQDITNTEAFF. The chain has TRBV4-3 and TRBJ1-1, with D possibly being TRBD1 (5 bases). The V end was cut by 3 bases, the J end by 1 base, with 9 bases between. The CDR3 has 14 amino acids. CDR1 is LGHNA and CDR2 is YSLEER in the germline V gene.

The CDR3 nucleotides are TGCGCCAGCAGCCAAAGTCTGGGACAGGGAAAAGAAAAACTGTTTTTT. Its protein is CASSQSLGQGKEKLFF. V usage is TRBV4-1 and J usage is TRBJ1-4; TRBD1 aligns across 9 bases. The CDR3 sequence is 16 residues long. Trimming cost V 2 bases and J 8 bases; bases outside gene matches: 9. Germline-derived CDR1 and CDR2 are MGHRA and YSYEKL.

CDR3 nucleotide sequence: TGTGCCAGCAGCTTAGATCCGGGAGGGAACACTGAAGCTTTCTTT. It translates to CASSLDPGGNTEAFF. The chain carries TRBV11-2 and TRBJ1-1; no definite D call. The CDR3 covers 15 residues. The V gene lost 0 bases and the J gene lost 1 base, with 9 bases spanning the gap. Germline loops: CDR1 SGHAT, CDR2 FQNNGV.

Written as DNA, the CDR3 is TGTGCCAGCAGCCCCGGGGGGAGGTACAATGAGCAGTTCTTC. Protein: CASSPGGRYNEQFF. This rearrangement joins TRBV28 to TRBJ2-1, with 7 bases aligning to TRBD2. The V segment lost 6 bases and the J segment 4 bases; nucleotides outside the gene matches: 6. The CDR3 has 14 residues. CDR1 is MDHEN and CDR2 is SYDVKM in the germline V gene.

The chain employs TRBV3-1 (or the pseudogene TRBV3-2) and TRBJ1-3; tentative D call: TRBD1 (5 bases). CDR1 and CDR2 from the germline V gene are LGHDT and YNNKEL (reference sequence). V dropped 3 bases and J dropped 2 bases, with 8 bases sitting between them. The CDR3 consists of 14 residues. The CDR3 DNA follows: TGTGCCAGCAGCCATTTAGGGGCTGGAAACACCATATATTTT. Protein: CASSHLGAGNTIYF.

V is TRBV9 and J is TRBJ2-3; D gene ambiguous. The CDR3 sequence is 12 residues long. The V end was cut by 3 bases, the J end by 6 bases, with 8 bases between. Germline V gives CDR1 SGDLS, CDR2 YYNGEE. The CDR3 DNA reads TGTGCCAGCAGCGGGGCCTACGATACGCAGTATTTT. Translating gives CASSGAYDTQYF.

The chain is built from TRBV11-2 and TRBJ1-6; no clear D gene. The CDR3 length is 15 residues. Trimming shortened V by 3 bases and J by 6 bases, and 12 bases separated the two germline ends. Germline assignment: CDR1 SGHAT and CDR2 FQNNGV. CDR3 in DNA: TGTGCCAGCAGCTTTGTTTACCCCAGTAATTCACCCCTCCACTTT. Its translation is CASSFVYPSNSPLHF.

This clone was picked up a small number of times. CDR3 in DNA: TGTGCCAGCTCACCAGGGGAGGTGAACACTGAAGCTTTCTTT. Its translation: CASSPGEVNTEAFF. The chain recombines TRBV18 with TRBJ1-1; D gene unclear. V was cut by 2 bases and J by 0 bases, with 7 bases left in between. Germline-derived CDR1 and CDR2 are KGHSH and LQKENI. There are 14 residues in the CDR3. The full variable domain, completed using reference TRBV18 and TRBJ1-1, is NAGVMQNPRHLVRRRGQEARLRCSPMKGHSHVYWYRQLPEEGLKFMVYLQKENIIDESGMPKERFSAEFPKEGPSILRIQQVVRGDSAAYFCASSPGEVNTEAFFGQGTRLTVV.

The chain employs TRBV7-3 and TRBJ2-1; 12 nucleotides match TRBD2. The CDR3 is made up of 15 amino acids. V gave up 8 bases and J gave up 8 bases; unmatched junction bases: 10. Germline CDR1 SGHTA, CDR2 FQGTGA. DNA for the CDR3: TGTGCCAGCGGCCTTAGACTAGCGGGAGTATATGAGCAGTTCTTC. Its protein product is CASGLRLAGVYEQFF.

The chain recombines TRBV10-3 with TRBJ1-5; D not certain. The CDR3 is 13 amino acids. V was cut by 5 bases and J by 5 bases, with 10 bases left in between. Germline values: CDR1 ENHRY, CDR2 SYGVKD. The CDR3 DNA is TGTGCCATCAGTTCGACACCTTATCAGCCCCAGCATTTT. It translates to CAISSTPYQPQHF.

The V and J genes are TRBV10-3 and TRBJ1-6, with D perhaps matching TRBD1 (6 bases). Germline loops: CDR1 ENHRY, CDR2 SYGVKD. CDR3 length equals 17 residues. V dropped 6 bases and J dropped 9 bases, with 24 bases sitting between them. CDR3 amino acids: CAISNEQQGAAGSPLHF. CDR3 nucleotides: TGTGCCATCAGCAACGAACAACAGGGAGCCGCCGGTTCACCCCTCCACTTT.

The chain employs TRBV19 and TRBJ2-7; D remains unclear. Per the germline V gene, CDR1 is LNHDA and CDR2 is SQIVND (reference sequence). The CDR3 spans 14 residues. V lost 4 bases, J lost 3 bases, and 13 bases lay in between. The CDR3 nucleotides are TGTGCCAGTAGTAGGGCCCAACAAGGCTACGAGCAGTACTTC. Protein: CASSRAQQGYEQYF.

This clone has a single count. The chain carries TRBV18 and TRBJ1-4; 7 nucleotides line up with TRBD1. The length of the CDR3 is 16 residues. V lost 4 bases, J lost 1 base, and 6 bases stayed unmatched. Per the germline V gene, CDR1 is KGHSH and CDR2 is LQKENI. The CDR3 protein is CASSQEQGRTNEKLFF. CDR3 DNA sequence: TGTGCCAGCTCACAAGAACAGGGGAGAACTAATGAAAAACTGTTTTTT.